A single sample gave rise to the 16 T cell receptor beta chains below, sequenced in a study of cytomegalovirus exposure and HLA in healthy donors. Primers included in the PCR were 60 Vbeta and 13 Jbeta primers. Assay used: immunoSEQ multiplex PCR; TCRdb lists only in-frame clones, some missing. The sample includes under 150,000 clones, around four fifths of them seen just once. Sequenced material: PBMCs. The receptors here all came from a male donor in good health and CMV-seropositive.

As for this clone: The same CDR3 is also encoded by other DNA sequences in this sample. The rearrangement joins TRBV6-5 to TRBJ1-2, with D tentatively TRBD1 (6 bases). The CDR3 covers 13 residues. The germline gives CDR1 MNHEY, CDR2 SVGAGI. Trimming left V 5 bases short and J 0 bases short, with 7 bases between. In DNA, the CDR3 is TGTGCCAGCAGTCGGACAGCTAACTATGGCTACACCTTC. Encoded protein: CASSRTANYGYTF.

About this clone: Germline is not matched at one junction end, which may reflect a read error. CDR3 DNA: TGTGCCACCAGCAGAGGCCCTGCATCGGTCTTC. Its translation is CATSRGPASVF. The gene calls are TRBV15 and TRBJ2-1; D call uncertain. In germline, CDR1 is LNHNV, CDR2 YYDKDF (reference sequence). The length of the CDR3 is 11 residues.

This sequence joins TRBV27 and TRBJ2-1; 8 bases are a match to TRBD1. This CDR3 is built from 15 residues. Per the germline V gene, CDR1 is MNHEY and CDR2 is SMNVEV (reference sequence). The V segment lost 4 bases and the J segment 7 bases; nucleotides outside the gene matches: 9. CDR3 loop: CASSSAGQGGNEQFF. The DNA of the CDR3 is TGTGCCAGCAGTTCCGCCGGACAGGGCGGGAATGAGCAGTTCTTC.

The rearrangement joins TRBV6-5 to TRBJ2-3; unclear D gene. Germline CDR1 MNHEY, CDR2 SVGAGI. There are 13 residues in the CDR3. The germline V and J ends were trimmed by 8 bases and 3 bases, with 12 bases remaining between them. CDR3 sequence reads: CASRSPATDTQYF. DNA for the CDR3: TGTGCCAGCCGCTCTCCAGCGACAGATACGCAGTATTTT.

The CDR3 region is CASSWGLGSNEKLFF. As DNA, the CDR3 is TGTGCCAGCAGTTGGGGCCTCGGCTCGAATGAAAAACTGTTTTTT. The chain joins TRBV28 to TRBJ1-4, with D possibly matching TRBD1 (5 bases). CDR1 MDHEN and CDR2 SYDVKM come from the germline V gene. Trimming stripped 4 bases from V and 5 bases from J, with 14 bases between. The CDR3 length is 15 residues.

The J gene is TRBJ2-7, the V gene TRBV28; TRBD1 aligns across 8 bases. Looked up from germline, CDR1 is MDHEN and CDR2 is SYDVKM. The CDR3 loop spans 14 amino acids. Trimming cost V 7 bases and J 4 bases; bases outside gene matches: 9. CDR3 nucleotides: TGTGCCAGCACTCGGCCAGGGGGCTATTACGAGCAGTACTTC. It encodes CASTRPGGYYEQYF.

CDR3 bases: TGTGCCAGCACCTTCACTAGCGGAGCCTACGAGCAGTACTTC. Translating gives CASTFTSGAYEQYF. The chain is built from TRBV7-2 and TRBJ2-7; 8 nucleotides line up with TRBD2. The V gene end was trimmed by 7 bases and the J gene end by 2 bases; junction bases not matched to a gene: 7. CDR3 size: 14 residues. CDR1 and CDR2 from the germline V gene are SGHTA and FQGNSA.

The rearrangement links TRBV4-1 to TRBJ1-1; D uncertain. Trimming left V 7 bases short and J 5 bases short, with 14 bases between. The CDR3 sequence is 13 residues long. Germline CDR1 is MGHRA and CDR2 is YSYEKL. CDR3 amino acids: CASIGLVRTEAFF. Written as DNA, the CDR3 is TGCGCCAGCATAGGACTGGTTCGTACTGAAGCTTTCTTT.

The gene calls are TRBV30 and TRBJ2-7; TRBD1 matches 9 bases. The CDR3 has 15 amino acids. CDR1 GTSNPN and CDR2 SVGIG come from the germline V gene (reference sequence). Trimming removed 3 bases from V and 2 bases from J; junction bases left unmatched: 8. CDR3 region: CAWRGPGQGTYEQYF. Written as DNA, the CDR3 is TGTGCCTGGAGGGGACCGGGACAGGGTACCTACGAGCAGTACTTC.

This clone was observed once. V gene TRBV28 combines with J gene TRBJ2-1; 9 nucleotides agree with TRBD2. CDR1 is MDHEN and CDR2 is SYDVKM in the germline V gene. The trim removed 3 bases at V and 9 bases at J, leaving 18 bases unmatched. This CDR3 comprises 18 residues. The CDR3 protein is CASSLNLPQASGKVEQFF. Here the CDR3 DNA reads TGTGCCAGCAGTTTGAACCTTCCCCAGGCTAGCGGGAAGGTTGAGCAGTTCTTC.

This clone was observed a single time. The rearrangement links TRBV6-8 to TRBJ2-2; tentatively, D is TRBD2 (5 bases). The CDR3 is made up of 15 amino acids. The V gene's germline CDR1 is MNHGY and CDR2 SAAAGT. V lost 7 bases, J lost 0 bases, and 12 bases lay in between. The chain's CDR3 is CASNQDLANTGELFF. The CDR3 DNA follows: TGTGCCAGCAACCAGGACTTGGCGAACACCGGGGAGCTGTTTTTT.

The chain is built from TRBV5-6 and TRBJ2-3; weak D call: TRBD1 (6 bases). The CDR3 totals 18 residues. V dropped 4 bases and J dropped 2 bases, with 23 bases sitting between them. CDR1 and CDR2 from the germline V gene are SGHDT and YYEEEE. The CDR3 sequence: CASSHQGRGLWDTDTQYF. In DNA form, the CDR3 reads TGTGCCAGCAGCCACCAGGGGAGAGGCCTCTGGGACACAGATACGCAGTATTTT.

The J gene is TRBJ2-2, the V gene TRBV5-6, with a weak D call TRBD1 (5 bases). This CDR3 has 16 amino acids. Per germline, CDR1 SGHDT and CDR2 YYEEEE. V was trimmed by 3 bases and J by 4 bases, leaving 16 bases between them. CDR3 nucleotide sequence: TGTGCCAGCAGCTCGATTGACAGAAGGGGCACCGGGGAGCTGTTTTTT. Translating it yields CASSSIDRRGTGELFF.

The gene calls are TRBV11-2 and TRBJ2-5, with 9 bases that match TRBD2. The germline CDR1 and CDR2 sequences are SGHAT and FQNNGV. V lost 4 bases, J lost 1 base, and 4 bases stayed unmatched. The CDR3 totals 15 residues. The CDR3 protein is CASSSLAGPQETQYF. CDR3 coding DNA: TGTGCCAGCAGCTCGCTAGCGGGGCCCCAAGAGACCCAGTACTTC.

The chain links TRBV28 to TRBJ2-1, with 9 nucleotides matching TRBD1. CDR1 MDHEN and CDR2 SYDVKM come from the germline V gene. V trimming: 4 bases; J trimming: 6 bases; junction bases outside the gene matches: 1. CDR3 length: 13 residues. The DNA of the CDR3 is TGTGCCAGCAGTTGGACAGGGGTCAATGAGCAGTTCTTC. Its protein product is CASSWTGVNEQFF.

The chain is built from TRBV27 and TRBJ2-3; the match to TRBD1 covers 8 bases. V trimming: 5 bases; J trimming: 0 bases; junction bases outside the gene matches: 19. The CDR3 has 20 amino acids. Germline V lookup: CDR1 MNHEY, CDR2 SMNVEV (reference sequence). The CDR3 bases are TGTGCCAGCAGTCTGACAGGGGTGATCAGCGGACCAACTAGCACAGATACGCAGTATTTT. It encodes CASSLTGVISGPTSTDTQYF.